The clone carrying this T cell receptor beta chain was seen a handful of times. The antigen is undetermined. Libraries were prepared by immunoSEQ multiplex PCR; TCRdb keeps only in-frame clonotypes and omits some of them. The sample lists under 150,000 clones, just over 85% seen once, with approximately 9.6% in the top ten. The data originate from a study of T cell responses to AZD1222 COVID-19 vaccine. Overall study: Combined were second doses at about 4 or about 12 weeks.

Study results and caveats: A mostly white British donor set with more females was recruited, and clonal diversity was possibly underestimated. Repertoires were sampled only after the peak T cell response. With two AZD1222 doses given, Spike-specific TCR breadth and depth both rose.

V lost 5 bases to trimming and J lost 6 bases; unmatched junction nucleotides: 9. This CDR3 is 15 amino acids long. Germline values: CDR1 MDHEN, CDR2 SYDVKM. The receptor's source is an adult in good health. The sample here was peripheral blood, taken on day 0 of AZD1222 vaccination. The chain employs TRBV28 and TRBJ2-5, with 10 bases aligning to TRBD1. CDR3 nucleotides: TGTGCCAGCAGTCGACAGGGGGCTGAGGGAAAGACCCAGTACTTC. Translating gives CASSRQGAEGKTQYF.